This TCR beta chain was captured in a study of shared clonotypes between healthy human individuals. Terminally differentiated effector memory CD45RA+ cells were excluded from the naive CD8 cells, which were CD45RO-negative and positively selected for CCR7. The assay was immunoSEQ multiplex PCR, and TCRdb's table has in-frame clones only and misses some. The repertoire holds hundreds of thousands of clones, with approximately 95% as singletons. Source material: naive CD8+ T cells sorted from blood. The sequence derives from a woman in her twenties or thirties in good health.

DNA of the CDR3: TGTGCCAGCAGTGAAAGCCTCAGCGGGAGGGCCATCGACGAGCAGTACTTC. Amino acid sequence: CASSESLSGRAIDEQYF. The rearrangement uses TRBV2 and TRBJ2-7, with 10 nucleotides matching TRBD2. After removal of 2 bases from V and 5 bases from J, the junction contained 12 bases not matched to a gene. Germline V CDR1 and CDR2: SNHLY, FYNNEI. There are 17 residues in the CDR3.